This T cell receptor (beta chain) was obtained from a study of T cells in Graves' hyperthyroidism and ophthalmopathy. On the study more broadly: The blood sample was taken at first diagnosis, before treatment began.

The sample holds many counts of this clonotype. As yet, its antigen is unknown. The PBMCs were sourced from fresh peripheral blood (about 9.7 ml). Amplification of TCR beta CDR3 regions was performed using RNA transcripts as template. Researchers ran a first-round RT-PCR on the TCR CDR3 using the HTBI primer set. TCRdb processed the multiplex PCR reads anew with MiXCR; each CDR3 protein has one entry. The table includes around 190,000 distinct CDR3 sequences, 17% detected once. Study-wide results and caveats: Most clonotypes that expanded in the thyroid above 0.001 also showed up in blood. Ophthalmopathy, which appeared later, was predicted by the model a median 6.5 months before onset.

The sample comprised blood. The sequence came from a woman aged 50 to 65 with Graves' hyperthyroidism.

CDR3 sequence reads: CATSRGTGDEQYF. The CDR3 DNA sequence: TGTGCCACCAGCAGAGGGACAGGGGACGAGCAGTACTTC. The chain links TRBV15 to TRBJ2-7, with 9 bases aligning to TRBD1. The CDR3 spans 13 residues. V lost 1 base to trimming and J lost 5 bases; unmatched junction nucleotides: 0. Germline assignment: CDR1 LNHNV and CDR2 YYDKDF (reference sequence). The full variable domain, with the rest looked up from reference TRBV15 and TRBJ2-7, is DAMVIQNPRYQVTQFGKPVTLSCSQTLNHNVMYWYQQKSSQAPKLLFHYYDKDFNNEADTPDNFQSRRPNTSFCFLDIRSPGLGDTAMYLCATSRGTGDEQYFGPGTRLTVT.